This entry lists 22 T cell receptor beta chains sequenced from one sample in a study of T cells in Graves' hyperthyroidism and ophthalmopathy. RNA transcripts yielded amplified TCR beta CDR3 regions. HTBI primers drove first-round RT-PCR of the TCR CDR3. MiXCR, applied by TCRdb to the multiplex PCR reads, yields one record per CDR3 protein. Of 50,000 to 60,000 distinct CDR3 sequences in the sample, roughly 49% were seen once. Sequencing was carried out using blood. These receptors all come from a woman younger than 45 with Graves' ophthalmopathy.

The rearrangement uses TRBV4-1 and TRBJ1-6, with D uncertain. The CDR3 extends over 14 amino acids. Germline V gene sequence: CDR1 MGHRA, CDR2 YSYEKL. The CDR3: CAGSQAGSGSPLHF. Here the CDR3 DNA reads TGCGCTGGCAGCCAAGCAGGCAGCGGGTCACCCCTCCACTTT.

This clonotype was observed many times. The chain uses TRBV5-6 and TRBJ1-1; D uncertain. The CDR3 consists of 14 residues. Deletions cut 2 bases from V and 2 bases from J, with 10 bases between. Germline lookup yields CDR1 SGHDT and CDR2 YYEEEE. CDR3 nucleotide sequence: TGTGCCAGCAGCTTCGGAATCGGTAACACTGAAGCTTTCTTT. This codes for CASSFGIGNTEAFF.

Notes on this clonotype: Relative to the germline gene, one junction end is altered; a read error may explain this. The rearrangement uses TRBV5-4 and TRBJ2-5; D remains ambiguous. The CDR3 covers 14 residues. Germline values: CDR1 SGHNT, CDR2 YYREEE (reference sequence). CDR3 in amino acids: CASTLVQTQETQYF. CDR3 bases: TGTGCCAGCACCTTGGTGCAAACACAGGAGACCCAGTACTTC.

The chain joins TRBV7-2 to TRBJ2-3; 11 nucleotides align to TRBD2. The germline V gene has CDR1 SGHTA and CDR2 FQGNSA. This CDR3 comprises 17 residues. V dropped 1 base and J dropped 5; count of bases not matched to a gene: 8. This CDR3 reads CASSLVAGGPSGDTQYF. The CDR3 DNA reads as TGTGCCAGCAGCTTAGTAGCGGGAGGGCCCTCAGGAGATACGCAGTATTTT.

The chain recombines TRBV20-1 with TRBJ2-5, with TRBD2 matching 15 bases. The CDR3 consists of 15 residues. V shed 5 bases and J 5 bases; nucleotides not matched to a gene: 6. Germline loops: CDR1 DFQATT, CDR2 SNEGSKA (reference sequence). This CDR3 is CSAPRGTSGRETQYF. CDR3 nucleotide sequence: TGCAGTGCTCCCCGGGGGACTAGCGGGAGGGAGACCCAGTACTTC.

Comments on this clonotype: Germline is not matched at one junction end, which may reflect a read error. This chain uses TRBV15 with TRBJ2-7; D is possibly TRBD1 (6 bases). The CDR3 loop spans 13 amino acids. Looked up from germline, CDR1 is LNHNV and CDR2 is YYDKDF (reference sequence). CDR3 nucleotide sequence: TGTGCCACCAGCGGAGTAAGGGGGTTCGAGCAATACTTC. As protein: CATSGVRGFEQYF.

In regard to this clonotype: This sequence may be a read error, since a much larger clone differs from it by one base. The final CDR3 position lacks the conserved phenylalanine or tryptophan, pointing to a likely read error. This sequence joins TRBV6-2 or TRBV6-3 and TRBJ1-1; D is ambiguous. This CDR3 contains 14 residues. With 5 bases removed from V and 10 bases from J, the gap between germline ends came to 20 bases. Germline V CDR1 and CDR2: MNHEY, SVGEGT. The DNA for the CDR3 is TGTGCCAGCAGTACCCCGGTGCTTGGCAGAGTAGCTTTCCTT. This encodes CASSTPVLGRVAFL.

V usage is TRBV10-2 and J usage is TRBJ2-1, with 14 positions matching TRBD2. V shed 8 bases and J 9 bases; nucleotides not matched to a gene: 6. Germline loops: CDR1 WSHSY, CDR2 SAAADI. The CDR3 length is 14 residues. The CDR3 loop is CASRLAGGPGEQFF. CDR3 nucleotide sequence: TGCGCCAGCCGACTAGCGGGGGGGCCAGGTGAGCAGTTCTTC.

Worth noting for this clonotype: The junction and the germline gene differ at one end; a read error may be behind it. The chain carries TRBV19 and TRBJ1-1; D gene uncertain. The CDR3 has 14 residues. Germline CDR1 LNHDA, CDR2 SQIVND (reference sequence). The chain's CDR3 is CARSRLAGNTEAFF. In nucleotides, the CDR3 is TGTGCCCGTAGTAGACTAGCGGGGAACACTGAAGCTTTCTTT.

CDR3 loop: CAISDPGSHNEQFF. CDR3 in DNA: TGTGCCATCAGTGATCCCGGGAGCCACAATGAGCAGTTCTTC. The rearrangement uses TRBV10-3 and TRBJ2-1; D perhaps matches TRBD2 (6 bases). This CDR3 spans 14 amino acids. The germline gives CDR1 ENHRY, CDR2 SYGVKD. V lost 3 bases and J lost 5, with 11 bases in between.

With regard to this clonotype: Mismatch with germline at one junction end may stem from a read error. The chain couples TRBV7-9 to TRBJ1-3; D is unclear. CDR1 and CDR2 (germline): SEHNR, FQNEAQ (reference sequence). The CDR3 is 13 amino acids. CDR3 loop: CASSPHTGSTIYF. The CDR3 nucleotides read TGCGCCAGCAGCCCCCATACTGGAAGCACCATATATTTT. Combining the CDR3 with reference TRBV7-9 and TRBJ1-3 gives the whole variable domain DTGVSQNPRHKITKRGQNVTFRCDPISEHNRLYWYRQTLGQGPEFLTYFQNEAQLEKSRLLSDRFSAERPKGSFSTLEIQRTEQGDSAMYLCASSPHTGSTIYFGEGSWLTVV.

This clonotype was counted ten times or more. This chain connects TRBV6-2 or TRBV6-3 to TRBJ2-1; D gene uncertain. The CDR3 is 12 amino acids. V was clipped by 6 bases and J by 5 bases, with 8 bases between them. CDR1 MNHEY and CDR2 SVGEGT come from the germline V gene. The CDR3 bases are TGTGCCAGCAGCAACCCAAACAATGAGCAGTTCTTC. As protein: CASSNPNNEQFF.

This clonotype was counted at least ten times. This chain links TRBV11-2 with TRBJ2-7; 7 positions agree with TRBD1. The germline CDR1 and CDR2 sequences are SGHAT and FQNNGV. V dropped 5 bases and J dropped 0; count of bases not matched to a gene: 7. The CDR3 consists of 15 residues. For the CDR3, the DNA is TGTGCCAGCAGCCCGCTTCGGGACAGCTCCTACGAGCAGTACTTC. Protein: CASSPLRDSSYEQYF. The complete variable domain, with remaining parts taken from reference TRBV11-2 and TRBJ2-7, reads EAGVAQSPRYKIIEKRQSVAFWCNPISGHATLYWYQQILGQGPKLLIQFQNNGVVDDSQLPKDRFSAERLKGVDSTLKIQPAKLEDSAVYLCASSPLRDSSYEQYFGPGTRLTVT.

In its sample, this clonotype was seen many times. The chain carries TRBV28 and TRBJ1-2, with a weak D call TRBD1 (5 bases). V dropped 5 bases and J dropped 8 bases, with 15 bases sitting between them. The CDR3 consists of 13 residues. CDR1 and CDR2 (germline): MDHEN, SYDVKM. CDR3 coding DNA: TGTGCCAGCAGTGGATACAGGCTCGACGGCTACACCTTC. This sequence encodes CASSGYRLDGYTF.

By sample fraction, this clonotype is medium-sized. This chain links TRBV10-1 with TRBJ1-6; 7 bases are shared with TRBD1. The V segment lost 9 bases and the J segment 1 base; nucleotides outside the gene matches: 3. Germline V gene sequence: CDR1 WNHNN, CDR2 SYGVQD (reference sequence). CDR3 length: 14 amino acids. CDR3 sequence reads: CARGQVSYNSPLHF. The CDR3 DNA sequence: TGCGCCAGAGGACAGGTTTCCTATAATTCACCCCTCCACTTT.

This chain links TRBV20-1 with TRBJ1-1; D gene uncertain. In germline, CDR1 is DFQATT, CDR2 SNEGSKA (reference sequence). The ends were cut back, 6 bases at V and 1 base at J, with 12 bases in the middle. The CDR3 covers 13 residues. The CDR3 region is CSAPNDGNTEAFF. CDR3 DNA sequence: TGCAGTGCCCCGAACGACGGGAACACTGAAGCTTTCTTT.

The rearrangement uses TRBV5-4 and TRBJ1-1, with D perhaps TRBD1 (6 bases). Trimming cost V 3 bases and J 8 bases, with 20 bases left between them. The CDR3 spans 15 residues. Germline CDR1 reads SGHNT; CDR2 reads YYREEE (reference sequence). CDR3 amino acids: CASSSGTSRGTEAFF. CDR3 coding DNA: TGTGCCAGCAGCTCCGGGACTAGCAGGGGCACAGAAGCTTTCTTT. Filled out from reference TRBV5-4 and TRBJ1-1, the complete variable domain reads ETGVTQSPTHLIKTRGQQVTLRCSSQSGHNTVSWYQQALGQGPQFIFQYYREEENGRGNFPPRFSGLQFPNYSSELNVNALELDDSALYLCASSSGTSRGTEAFFGQGTRLTVV.

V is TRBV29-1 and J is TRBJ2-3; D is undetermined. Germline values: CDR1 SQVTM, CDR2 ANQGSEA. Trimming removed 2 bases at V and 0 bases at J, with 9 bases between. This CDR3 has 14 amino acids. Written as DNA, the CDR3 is TGCAGCGTTGAACGGGCAGAAAGCACAGATACGCAGTATTTT. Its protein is CSVERAESTDTQYF.

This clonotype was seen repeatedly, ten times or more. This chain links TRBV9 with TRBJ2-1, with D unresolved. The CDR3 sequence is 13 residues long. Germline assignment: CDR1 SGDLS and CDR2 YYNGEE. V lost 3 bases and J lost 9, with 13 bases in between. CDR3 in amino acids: CASSAPRRVEQFF. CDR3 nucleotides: TGTGCCAGCAGCGCCCCCAGACGGGTTGAGCAGTTCTTC.

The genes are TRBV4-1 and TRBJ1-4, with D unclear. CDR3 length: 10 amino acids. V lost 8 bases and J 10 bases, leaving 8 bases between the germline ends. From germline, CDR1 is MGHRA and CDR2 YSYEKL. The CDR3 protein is CASGGGKLFF. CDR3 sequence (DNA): TGCGCCAGCGGAGGTGGAAAACTGTTTTTT.

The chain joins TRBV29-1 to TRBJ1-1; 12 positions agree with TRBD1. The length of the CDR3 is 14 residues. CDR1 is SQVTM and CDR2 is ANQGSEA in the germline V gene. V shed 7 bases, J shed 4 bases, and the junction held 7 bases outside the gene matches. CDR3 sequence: CSAGTGGKVTEAFF. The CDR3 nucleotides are TGCAGCGCCGGGACAGGGGGCAAGGTCACTGAAGCTTTCTTT.

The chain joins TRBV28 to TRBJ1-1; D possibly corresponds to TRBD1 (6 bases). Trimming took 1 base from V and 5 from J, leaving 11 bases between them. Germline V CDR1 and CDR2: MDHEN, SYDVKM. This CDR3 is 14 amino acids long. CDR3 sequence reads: CASSLYGGWTEAFF. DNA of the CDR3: TGTGCCAGCAGTTTATACGGGGGCTGGACTGAAGCTTTCTTT.